These 29 T cell receptor beta chains were all obtained from the same sample, sequenced in a study of OX40 agonist ivuxolimab in advanced cancers. Clones were sequenced by immunoSEQ multiplex PCR, and TCRdb holds only the in-frame ones, with some missing. The data show roughly 28,000 clones, around 80% seen once. This specimen was CD4+ or CD8+ T cells sorted from blood, taken in a trial of the OX40 agonist ivuxolimab. The receptors stem from an adult with an advanced solid tumor such as melanoma, head and neck, liver or kidney cancer.

The chain uses TRBV6-5 and TRBJ1-5; D remains unclear. This CDR3 has 14 amino acids. CDR1 and CDR2 (germline): MNHEY, SVGAGI. Trimming pared 1 base from V and 4 bases from J, leaving 8 bases between. CDR3 sequence: CASSYFAENQPQHF. In DNA, the CDR3 is TGTGCCAGCAGTTACTTTGCGGAAAATCAGCCCCAGCATTTT.

The chain joins TRBV7-9 to TRBJ2-3; TRBD2 matches 8 bases. Trimming took 1 base from V and 0 from J; bases not matched to a gene: 9. This CDR3 comprises 18 residues. Looked up from germline, CDR1 is SEHNR and CDR2 is FQNEAQ (reference sequence). Here the CDR3 reads CASSLGLARAPSTDTQYF. The CDR3 region has the DNA TGTGCCAGCAGCTTAGGACTAGCGAGGGCCCCTAGCACAGATACGCAGTATTTT.

The DNA for the CDR3 is TGTGCCAGCAGCTCCGGACTAGCGAGCGGTGAGCAGTTCTTC. This gives the protein CASSSGLASGEQFF. The chain is built from TRBV7-9 and TRBJ2-1, with TRBD2 matching over 9 bases. CDR1 is SEHNR and CDR2 is FQNEAQ in the germline V gene (reference sequence). V lost 4 bases and J lost 9; bases outside the gene matches: 7. CDR3 length: 14 amino acids. Together with reference TRBV7-9 and TRBJ2-1, the CDR3 gives the full variable domain: DTGVSQNPRHKITKRGQNVTFRCDPISEHNRLYWYRQTLGQGPEFLTYFQNEAQLEKSRLLSDRFSAERPKGSFSTLEIQRTEQGDSAMYLCASSSGLASGEQFFGPGTRLTVL.

This clone was counted a single time. The gene calls are TRBV28 and TRBJ2-1, with D possibly matching TRBD2 (5 bases). Germline values: CDR1 MDHEN, CDR2 SYDVKM. Deletions cut 6 bases from V and 5 bases from J, with 11 bases between. There are 13 residues in the CDR3. CDR3 DNA: TGTGCCAGCAGGAGGGTTCGGAACAATGAGCAGTTCTTC. Its translation: CASRRVRNNEQFF.

The chain recombines TRBV11-3 with TRBJ2-7, with D maybe TRBD1 (5 bases). The CDR3 spans 15 residues. V was pared by 1 base and J by 1 base, with 11 bases between. Germline V gives CDR1 SGHNT, CDR2 YENEEA. This CDR3 is CASSLVHQGSYEQYF. The CDR3 DNA is TGTGCCAGCAGCTTAGTGCATCAGGGTTCCTACGAGCAGTACTTC.

The chain couples TRBV4-1 to TRBJ1-5; 7 bases map to TRBD1. Unmatched junction bases numbered 4, after V lost 4 bases and J lost 1 base. The V gene's germline CDR1 is MGHRA and CDR2 YSYEKL. CDR3 length equals 15 residues. This CDR3 is CASSPLQGSNQPQHF. The CDR3 nucleotides read TGCGCCAGCAGCCCTTTACAGGGGAGCAATCAGCCCCAGCATTTT.

This rearrangement joins TRBV5-1 to TRBJ2-7, with TRBD1 as a possible D gene (6 bases). Trimming shortened V by 4 bases and J by 2 bases, and 16 bases separated the two germline ends. The CDR3 spans 15 residues. Germline V gene lookup returns CDR1 SGHRS and CDR2 YFSETQ. The DNA of the CDR3 is TGCGCCAGCAGCATAACGACAGGTATCCCCTACGAGCAGTACTTC. Translated, it gives CASSITTGIPYEQYF.

The CDR3 DNA reads as TGTGCCAGCCGAGGGACAGGGGGTAGCAATCAGCCCCAGCATTTT. This encodes CASRGTGGSNQPQHF. The rearrangement joins TRBV28 to TRBJ1-5, with 11 positions matching TRBD1. Losses at the gene ends were 8 bases for V and 0 bases for J; bases not matched to a gene: 3. The germline gives CDR1 MDHEN, CDR2 SYDVKM. The CDR3 spans 15 residues.

The chain is built from TRBV27 and TRBJ1-5; perhaps TRBD1 as D (5 bases). Trimming shortened V by 5 bases and J by 2 bases, and 10 bases separated the two germline ends. The CDR3 sequence is 14 residues long. Looked up from germline, CDR1 is MNHEY and CDR2 is SMNVEV (reference sequence). The CDR3 is CASSPRQRNQPQHF. CDR3 in DNA: TGTGCCAGCAGTCCAAGACAGCGCAATCAGCCCCAGCATTTT.

The chain employs TRBV9 and TRBJ1-6, with D tentatively TRBD1 (6 bases). V was shortened by 0 bases and J by 5 bases, with 9 bases between the two germline ends. Germline V gives CDR1 SGDLS, CDR2 YYNGEE. The CDR3 sequence is 15 residues long. The CDR3 region has the DNA TGTGCCAGCAGCGTAGGGACAGCAAATAATTCACCCCTCCACTTT. Amino acids: CASSVGTANNSPLHF.

This chain connects TRBV5-1 to TRBJ2-7; 8 bases map to TRBD1. This CDR3 region has 13 residues. Germline V gives CDR1 SGHRS, CDR2 YFSETQ. V dropped 3 bases and J dropped 2; count of bases not matched to a gene: 1. Here the CDR3 reads CASSWTGTYEQYF. Here the CDR3 DNA reads TGCGCCAGCAGCTGGACAGGGACCTACGAGCAGTACTTC.

This chain joins TRBV29-1 and TRBJ2-1; D is unresolved. V was clipped by 2 bases and J by 4 bases, with 9 bases between them. CDR1 is SQVTM, CDR2 ANQGSEA, per germline. This CDR3 contains 13 residues. Written as DNA, the CDR3 is TGCAGCGTTGAATCCCAGGTTTACAATGAGCAGTTCTTC. Protein product: CSVESQVYNEQFF.

V gene TRBV30 combines with J gene TRBJ2-1, with D possibly matching TRBD2 (5 bases). From germline, CDR1 is GTSNPN and CDR2 SVGIG (reference sequence). This CDR3 comprises 12 residues. Trimming pared 0 bases from V and 8 bases from J, leaving 8 bases between. CDR3 residues: CAWSVGSDEQFF. DNA of the CDR3: TGTGCCTGGAGTGTAGGTAGCGATGAGCAGTTCTTC.

The CDR3: CASSSPAYSEQYF. The CDR3 region has the DNA TGTGCCAGCAGCTCCCCCGCTTATAGCGAGCAGTACTTC. The rearrangement joins TRBV7-6 to TRBJ2-7; no clear D. Germline assignment: CDR1 SGHVS and CDR2 FNYEAQ. Trimming cost V 4 bases and J 6 bases, with 13 bases left between them. The length of the CDR3 is 13 residues.

The chain carries TRBV10-1 and TRBJ2-7, with 15 bases lining up with TRBD2. The CDR3 runs 19 residues. V shed 4 bases, J shed 2 bases, and the junction held 12 bases outside the gene matches. Germline V lookup: CDR1 WNHNN, CDR2 SYGVQD (reference sequence). The CDR3 is CASSGVTGRTSGRAYEQYF. In DNA form, the CDR3 reads TGCGCCAGCAGTGGGGTTACAGGGAGGACTAGCGGGAGGGCCTACGAGCAGTACTTC.

This chain connects TRBV13 to TRBJ2-2; D gene unclear. The CDR3 covers 13 residues. V shed 2 bases and J shed 6 bases, with 7 bases lying between them. Germline V gene data show CDR1 as PRHDT and CDR2 as FYEKMQ (reference sequence). For the CDR3, the DNA is TGTGCCAGCAGCTTAACAAGCGCCGGGGAGCTGTTTTTT. It codes for CASSLTSAGELFF.

The chain employs TRBV4-1 and TRBJ1-1; tentative D call: TRBD1 (5 bases). Germline V CDR1 and CDR2: MGHRA, YSYEKL. Trimming stripped 0 bases from V and 13 bases from J, with 18 bases between. The CDR3 contains 14 residues. DNA of the CDR3: TGCGCCAGCAGCCAAGAAGGGACTGGGAGAAATAATTTCTTT. Its protein product is CASSQEGTGRNNFF.

Only a few counts were recorded for this clone. The J gene is TRBJ2-7, the V gene TRBV19; TRBD1 matches at 7 bases. The CDR3 contains 13 residues. Looked up from germline, CDR1 is LNHDA and CDR2 is SQIVND (reference sequence). V shed 5 bases, J shed 2 bases, and the junction held 3 bases outside the gene matches. This chain's CDR3 is CASSLGTAYEQYF. The CDR3 DNA sequence: TGTGCCAGTAGTCTAGGGACAGCCTACGAGCAGTACTTC.

The chain carries TRBV29-1 and TRBJ2-7, with 11 bases fitting TRBD1. Germline CDR1 is SQVTM and CDR2 is ANQGSEA. The CDR3 is made up of 15 amino acids. V was clipped by 3 bases and J by 3 bases; unmatched bases: 7. Here the CDR3 DNA reads TGCAGCGTTGAGGGCCCGGGACAGGGGGTCTACGAGCAGTACTTC. Translated, it gives CSVEGPGQGVYEQYF.

V gene TRBV2 combines with J gene TRBJ2-1; TRBD2 matches at 7 bases. V gave up 5 bases and J gave up 0 bases; unmatched junction bases: 4. Germline CDR1 SNHLY, CDR2 FYNNEI. There are 15 residues in the CDR3. CDR3 sequence: CASSLTSVSYNEQFF. The CDR3 region has the DNA TGTGCCAGCAGTCTCACTAGCGTCTCCTACAATGAGCAGTTCTTC.

The rearrangement links TRBV6-6 to TRBJ2-2; 10 bases are shared with TRBD1. This CDR3 region has 15 residues. Germline assignment: CDR1 MNHNY and CDR2 SVGAGI (reference sequence). The V gene end was trimmed by 5 bases and the J gene end by 3 bases; junction bases not matched to a gene: 3. The CDR3 region has the DNA TGTGCCAGCAGTGGCGGACAGGGGGACACCGGGGAGCTGTTTTTT. It is translated as CASSGGQGDTGELFF.

The gene calls are TRBV5-5 and TRBJ2-7; D is uncertain. This CDR3 region has 12 residues. Between the trimmed V and J ends, which lost 4 bases and 5 bases, there was a span of 10 bases. Germline V gene sequence: CDR1 SGHKS, CDR2 YYEKEE (reference sequence). This chain's CDR3 is CASSPNLDEQYF. In nucleotides, the CDR3 is TGTGCCAGCAGCCCGAATTTGGACGAGCAGTACTTC.

This clone was counted a few times. The CDR3 sequence is CASSPRGAANEQFF. For the CDR3, the DNA is TGTGCCAGCAGCCCTAGGGGGGCCGCCAATGAGCAGTTCTTC. The V call is TRBV7-9, the J call TRBJ2-1, with D perhaps TRBD1 or TRBD2 (6 bases each). The germline CDR1 and CDR2 sequences are SEHNR and FQNEAQ (reference sequence). There are 14 residues in the CDR3. V dropped 5 bases and J dropped 6 bases, with 14 bases sitting between them.

V is TRBV5-1 and J is TRBJ1-2, with 7 bases identical to TRBD1. V lost 4 bases and J lost 14; bases outside the gene matches: 14. Germline CDR1 and CDR2: SGHRS and YFSETQ. CDR3 size: 13 residues. The CDR3 DNA is TGCGCCAGCAGCACACTCAGGGACAGCCGTAGAACCTTC. Translation: CASSTLRDSRRTF.

This clone was seen only once. The chain carries TRBV10-1 and TRBJ1-3; a weak D match, TRBD1 (5 bases). Germline CDR1 WNHNN, CDR2 SYGVQD (reference sequence). This CDR3 region has 17 residues. V was shortened by 2 bases and J by 3 bases, with 17 bases between the two germline ends. The CDR3 DNA sequence: TGCGCCAGCAGTGAGGGGAGGACGGGGCATTATGGAAACACCATATATTTT. Translation gives CASSEGRTGHYGNTIYF.

This sequence joins TRBV28 and TRBJ2-1; 11 nucleotides agree with TRBD2. The germline CDR1 and CDR2 sequences are MDHEN and SYDVKM. The V gene end was trimmed by 7 bases and the J gene end by 4 bases; junction bases not matched to a gene: 21. The CDR3 runs to 20 residues. As DNA, the CDR3 is TGTGCCAGCACCAAAGCGTCTAGCGGGAGGCGGCCCATTATGTACAATGAGCAGTTCTTC. Its translation is CASTKASSGRRPIMYNEQFF.

The V and J genes are TRBV6-5 and TRBJ2-3, with D unclear. Germline loops: CDR1 MNHEY, CDR2 SVGAGI. Trimming took 5 bases from V and 0 from J, leaving 9 bases between them. This CDR3 region has 14 residues. This CDR3 is CASSTGTSTDTQYF. DNA of the CDR3: TGTGCCAGCAGTACCGGAACTAGCACAGATACGCAGTATTTT.

This clone was observed once. The chain is built from TRBV11-2 and TRBJ2-1; D may match TRBD1 or TRBD2 (5 bases each). Germline V lookup: CDR1 SGHAT, CDR2 FQNNGV. V gave up 4 bases and J gave up 0 bases, with 7 bases separating them. The CDR3 consists of 14 residues. The CDR3, as DNA: TGTGCCAGCAGCTACGGGACCTCCTACAATGAGCAGTTCTTC. Its protein product is CASSYGTSYNEQFF.

The V and J genes are TRBV4-1 and TRBJ2-7, with D possibly TRBD2 on 5 matching bases. Germline values: CDR1 MGHRA, CDR2 YSYEKL. The CDR3 covers 15 residues. The V and J ends lost 3 bases and 1 base respectively, with 13 bases between them. The CDR3 spells CASSQERADSYEQYF. For the CDR3, the DNA is TGCGCCAGCAGCCAGGAGAGGGCGGATTCCTACGAGCAGTACTTC.